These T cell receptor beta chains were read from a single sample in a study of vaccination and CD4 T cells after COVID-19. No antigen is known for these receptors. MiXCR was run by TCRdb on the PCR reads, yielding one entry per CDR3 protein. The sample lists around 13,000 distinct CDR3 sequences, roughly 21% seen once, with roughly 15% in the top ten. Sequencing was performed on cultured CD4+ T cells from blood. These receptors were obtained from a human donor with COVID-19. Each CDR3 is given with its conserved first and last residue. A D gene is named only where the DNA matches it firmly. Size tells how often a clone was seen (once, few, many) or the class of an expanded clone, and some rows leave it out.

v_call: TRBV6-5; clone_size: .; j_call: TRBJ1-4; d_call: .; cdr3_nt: TGTGCCAGCAGTTACTCTATCCGGGAAAAACTGTTTTTT; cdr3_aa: CASSYSIREKLFF
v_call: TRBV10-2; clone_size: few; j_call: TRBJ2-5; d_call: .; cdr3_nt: TGCGCCAGCGGTTACGGGCTTCAAGAGACCCAGTACTTC; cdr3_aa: CASGYGLQETQYF
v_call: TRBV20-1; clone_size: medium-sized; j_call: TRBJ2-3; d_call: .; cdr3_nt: TGCAGTGCTAGGACCTTGGATACGCAGTATTTT; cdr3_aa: CSARTLDTQYF
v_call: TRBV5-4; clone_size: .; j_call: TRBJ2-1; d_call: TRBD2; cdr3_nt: TGTGCCAGCAGGTCCCTAGCGGGCGATGAGCAGTTCTTC; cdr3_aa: CASRSLAGDEQFF
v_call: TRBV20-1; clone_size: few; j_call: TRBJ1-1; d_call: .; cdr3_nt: TGCAGTGCTAGCCAATCCACAGGGTCGGTGGGAACTGAAGCTTTCTTT; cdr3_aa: CSASQSTGSVGTEAFF
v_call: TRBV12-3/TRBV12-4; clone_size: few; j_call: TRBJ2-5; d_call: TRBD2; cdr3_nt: TGTGCCAGCAGTTTAGAGAGCGGGGGGGACATGCGGACCCAGTACTTC; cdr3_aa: CASSLESGGDMRTQYF
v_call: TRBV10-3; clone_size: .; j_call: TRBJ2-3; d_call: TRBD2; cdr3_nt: TGTGCCATCGCGGAGACGGCGGGGGGCCCAGCCTCAGATACGCAGTATTTT; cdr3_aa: CAIAETAGGPASDTQYF
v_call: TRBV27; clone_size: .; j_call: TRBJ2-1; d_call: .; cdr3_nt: TGTGCCAGCAGGAGTACGGGGTTCCAGAGCTCCTACAATGAGCAGTTCTTC; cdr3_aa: CASRSTGFQSSYNEQFF
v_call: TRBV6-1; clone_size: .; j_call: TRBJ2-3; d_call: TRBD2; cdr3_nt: TGTGCCAGTGACCCGGGACTAGTTCGAAATACGCAGTATTTT; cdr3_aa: CASDPGLVRNTQYF
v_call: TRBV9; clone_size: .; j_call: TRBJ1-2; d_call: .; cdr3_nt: TGTGCCAGCAGCGCTGGACAGTGGTACTATGGCTACACCTTC; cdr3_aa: CASSAGQWYYGYTF
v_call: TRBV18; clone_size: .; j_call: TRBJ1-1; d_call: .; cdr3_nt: TGTGCCAGCTCACCCTTCAGGGACATCATGAACACTGAAGCTTTCTTT; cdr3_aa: CASSPFRDIMNTEAFF
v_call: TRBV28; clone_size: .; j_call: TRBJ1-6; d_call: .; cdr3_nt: TGTGCCAGCAGTTCTACAGGGAATAGGAATTCACCCCTCCACTTT; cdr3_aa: CASSSTGNRNSPLHF